These T cell receptor beta chains were read from a single sample in a study of cytomegalovirus exposure and HLA in healthy donors. Profiled with immunoSEQ multiplex PCR; TCRdb holds only in-frame clones, not every one. The record lists fewer than 70,000 clones, of which the ten most abundant hold approximately 5.1%. The sequenced sample consisted of PBMCs. The receptors shown here come from a man aged 25 to 45 in good health and CMV-seropositive. Both conserved end residues are part of each CDR3. The D gene is left open where the match is weak. Clone size is shown for a subset of rows, as once, few, many or a class of expanded clone.

>NA|TRBV19|TRBJ1-1|NA
CASSISKAVSPAEAFF
TGTGCCAGTAGTATCTCAAAGGCGGTCTCACCGGCTGAAGCTTTCTTT
>NA|TRBV28|TRBJ1-5|NA
CASSLSGLEQPQHF
TGTGCCAGCAGTTTATCAGGGCTGGAGCAGCCCCAGCATTTT
>NA|TRBV5-1|TRBJ2-5|TRBD1
CASRTGGGETQYF
TGCGCCAGCAGAACAGGGGGCGGAGAGACCCAGTACTTC
>NA|TRBV5-1|TRBJ2-7|NA
CASSFWRDPSYEQYF
TGCGCCAGCAGCTTTTGGAGGGACCCCTCCTACGAGCAGTACTTC
>NA|TRBV19|TRBJ1-3|TRBD1
CASSIDGTGAGNTIYF
TGTGCCAGTAGTATAGACGGAACAGGGGCTGGAAACACCATATATTTT
>NA|TRBV11-2|TRBJ2-5|NA
CASSLVVTQETQYF
TGTGCCAGCAGCTTAGTAGTCACCCAAGAGACCCAGTACTTC
>NA|TRBV4-1|TRBJ2-5|TRBD2
CASSPGLAGFQETQYF
TGCGCCAGCAGCCCTGGACTAGCGGGCTTCCAAGAGACCCAGTACTTC
>NA|TRBV10-1|TRBJ2-7|NA
CASTRAKGDNEQYF
TGCGCCAGCACCCGGGCGAAGGGAGACAACGAGCAGTACTTC
>NA|TRBV5-1|TRBJ1-2|TRBD1
CASGETGGFTGYTF
TGCGCCAGCGGGGAGACAGGGGGCTTTACTGGCTACACCTTC
>NA|TRBV6-6|TRBJ1-5|NA
CASRLTGTLSNQPQHF
TGTGCCAGCAGGCTCACCGGGACATTAAGCAATCAGCCCCAGCATTTT
>NA|TRBV2|TRBJ2-7|TRBD1
CAIDAGTGVHEQYF
TGTGCCATCGACGCCGGGACAGGGGTACACGAGCAGTACTTC
>NA|TRBV7-2|TRBJ2-2|NA
CASTRGANTGELFF
TGTGCCAGCACCCGGGGTGCGAACACCGGGGAGCTGTTTTTT
>NA|TRBV5-6|TRBJ2-3|NA
CASRYVTDKQYF
TGTGCCAGCAGATACGTCACAGATAAGCAGTATTTT
>NA|TRBV7-3|TRBJ2-2|NA
CASRGAGTGELFF
TGTGCCAGCAGGGGGGCAGGCACCGGGGAGCTGTTTTTT
>medium-sized|TRBV6-4|TRBJ2-5|TRBD2
CATSESGGAAETQYF
TGTGCCACCTCAGAGAGCGGGGGGGCCGCAGAGACCCAGTACTTC
>NA|TRBV27|TRBJ2-1|NA
CASTLRGGNNEQFF
TGTGCCAGCACCCTAAGGGGGGGAAACAATGAGCAGTTCTTC
>NA|TRBV19|TRBJ1-1|NA
CASKSDLWDTEAFF
TGTGCCAGTAAGAGCGACCTGTGGGACACTGAAGCTTTCTTT
>NA|TRBV13|TRBJ1-1|TRBD1
CASSWGTGGTEAFF
TGTGCCAGCAGCTGGGGGACAGGGGGCACTGAAGCTTTCTTT
>NA|TRBV2|TRBJ2-2|NA
CASKATLNTGELFF
TGTGCCAGCAAAGCTACCTTGAACACCGGGGAGCTGTTTTTT
>NA|TRBV6-5|TRBJ1-5|NA
CASRGHDNQPQHF
TGTGCCAGCAGGGGACACGACAATCAGCCCCAGCATTTT
>NA|TRBV7-2|TRBJ2-1|TRBD2
CASSFGTSSDNEQFF
TGTGCCAGCAGCTTCGGGACTAGCAGCGACAATGAGCAGTTCTTC
>NA|TRBV6-5|TRBJ2-7|NA
CASSYGRTYEQYF
TGTGCCAGCAGTTACGGCCGCACCTACGAGCAGTACTTC
>NA|TRBV6-5|TRBJ2-7|TRBD1
CASSSGTGASREQYF
TGTGCCAGCAGTTCCGGGACAGGGGCTTCTCGGGAGCAGTACTTC
>NA|TRBV6-4|TRBJ2-1|NA
CASSVETGYNEQFF
TGTGCCAGCAGCGTTGAGACTGGATACAATGAGCAGTTCTTC
>NA|TRBV19|TRBJ2-5|NA
CASSVITAQETQYF
TGTGCCAGTAGTGTAATAACTGCTCAAGAGACCCAGTACTTC
>NA|TRBV4-1|TRBJ2-3|TRBD2
CASSQDLAGYVADTQYF
TGCGCCAGCAGCCAAGACTTAGCGGGGTACGTGGCAGATACGCAGTATTTT
>NA|TRBV15|TRBJ2-5|NA
CATSRDLTDRGTQYF
TGTGCCACCAGCAGAGATTTGACAGACCGTGGGACCCAGTACTTC
>NA|TRBV6-5|TRBJ2-1|NA
CARNGRNEQFF
TGTGCCAGAAATGGGAGGAACGAGCAGTTCTTC